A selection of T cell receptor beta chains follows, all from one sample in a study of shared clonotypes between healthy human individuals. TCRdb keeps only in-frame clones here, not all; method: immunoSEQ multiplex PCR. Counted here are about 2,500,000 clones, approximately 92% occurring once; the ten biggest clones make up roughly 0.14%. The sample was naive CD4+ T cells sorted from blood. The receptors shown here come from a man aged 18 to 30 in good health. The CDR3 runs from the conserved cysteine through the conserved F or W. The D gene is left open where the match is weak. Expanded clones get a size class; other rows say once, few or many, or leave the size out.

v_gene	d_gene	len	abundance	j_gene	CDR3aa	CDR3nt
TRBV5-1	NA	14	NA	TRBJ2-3	CASSSRDQLDTQYF	TGCGCCAGCAGCTCTAGGGACCAATTGGATACGCAGTATTTT
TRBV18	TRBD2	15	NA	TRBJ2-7	CASSSFAGGPYEQYF	TGTGCCAGCTCATCCTTCGCGGGAGGGCCCTACGAGCAGTACTTC
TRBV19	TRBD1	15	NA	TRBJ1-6	CASREDRGLGSPLHF	TGTGCCAGTAGGGAGGACAGGGGGCTGGGCTCACCCCTCCACTTT
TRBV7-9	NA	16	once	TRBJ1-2	CASSLLAERSNYGYTF	TGTGCCAGCAGCTTATTGGCAGAGCGATCTAACTATGGCTACACCTTC
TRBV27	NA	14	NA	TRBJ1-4	CASSLGTRNEKLFF	TGTGCCAGCAGTCTCGGGACCCGGAATGAAAAACTGTTTTTT
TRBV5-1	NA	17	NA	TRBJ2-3	CASSSGQTRPSTDTQYF	TGCGCCAGCAGCTCAGGACAGACTCGTCCTAGCACAGATACGCAGTATTTT
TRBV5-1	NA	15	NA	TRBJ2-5	CASSLGSQAQETQYF	TGCGCCAGCAGCTTGGGGTCGCAAGCCCAAGAGACCCAGTACTTC
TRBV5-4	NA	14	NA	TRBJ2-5	CASSQRGGEETQYF	TGTGCCAGCAGCCAAAGGGGGGGAGAAGAGACCCAGTACTTC
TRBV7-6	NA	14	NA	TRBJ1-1	CASSLAGGATEAFF	TGTGCCAGCAGCTTAGCGGGAGGCGCCACTGAAGCTTTCTTT
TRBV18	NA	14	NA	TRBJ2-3	CASSPLDSTDTQYF	TGTGCCAGCTCACCACTAGACAGCACAGATACGCAGTATTTT
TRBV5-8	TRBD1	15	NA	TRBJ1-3	CASSLQGALGNTIYF	TGTGCCAGCAGCTTACAGGGGGCGCTTGGAAACACCATATATTTT
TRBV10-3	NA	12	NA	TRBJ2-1	CATGGYYNEQFF	TGTGCCACAGGGGGGTACTACAATGAGCAGTTCTTC
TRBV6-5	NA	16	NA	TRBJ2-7	CASSYSSGLRPYEQYF	TGTGCCAGCAGTTACTCATCGGGCCTGCGACCCTACGAGCAGTACTTC
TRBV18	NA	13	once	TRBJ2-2	CASSPGPTGELFF	TGTGCCAGCTCACCGGGACCCACCGGGGAGCTGTTTTTT
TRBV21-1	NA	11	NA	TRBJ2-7	CASSKTDEQYF	TGTGCCAGCAGCAAGACGGACGAGCAGTACTTC
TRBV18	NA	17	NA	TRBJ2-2	CASSPQRGEQNTGELFF	TGTGCCAGCTCACCACAAAGAGGAGAACAAAACACCGGGGAGCTGTTTTTT